These T cell receptor beta chains were read from a single sample in a study of CXCR3-negative and CXCR3-positive naive CD8 T cells. Reprocessing the 5' RACE reads, TCRdb reports a single entry for every CDR3 protein and omits DNA. The table counts about 38,000 distinct CDR3 sequences; approximately 15% lies in the top ten. Sequencing input: memory CD8+ T cells from blood. These receptors came from a human donor in good health. Some clones in this sample may be carry-over from other donors' samples. Each CDR3 is given with its conserved first and last residue. Each record gives: V gene, J gene, CDR3 protein.

TRBV10-2,TRBJ2-6,CASIRDPVSSGANVLTF
TRBV6-2/TRBV6-3,TRBJ2-7,CASRPTGTYSYEQYF
TRBV7-7,TRBJ2-1,CASSSTGLGDNEQFF
TRBV6-4,TRBJ2-3,CASSVLAGAQDTQYF
TRBV7-9,TRBJ2-2,CASSLAFLGERRTFDTGELFF
TRBV7-2,TRBJ1-2,CASSFGPQGGGYTF
TRBV6-6,TRBJ2-2,CASSQDRGQTGELFF
TRBV20-1,TRBJ2-1,CSASSVLAGSASYNEQFF
TRBV28,TRBJ2-2,CASSLALGNTGELFF
TRBV10-3,TRBJ2-1,CAISDPDSWNEQFF
TRBV28,TRBJ2-3,CASSLGQQLTDTQYF